The next 31 T cell receptor beta chains were all read from a single sample in a study of regulatory T cells in long-lasting Graves disease. To make TCR beta libraries, researchers used iRepertoire HTBI primers and Arm-PCR of CDR3 regions. TCRdb ran MiXCR on the multiplex PCR reads and lists one entry per CDR3 protein. The table lists 400,000 to 600,000 distinct CDR3 sequences, 20% to 25% of them singletons. Documented time point: persistent/refractory GD, antithyroid drugs over 5 years with positive TRAb. RNA isolated from PBMCs was used to make the TCR library. Sample: peripheral blood mononuclear cells (PBMCs), taken when the disease was refractory, from a patient treated with antithyroid drugs. The receptors derive from a female donor with Graves disease.

A few counts support this clonotype. The rearrangement uses TRBV10-3 and TRBJ2-5; D is perhaps TRBD2 (7 bases). The CDR3 sequence is 17 residues long. In germline, CDR1 is ENHRY, CDR2 SYGVKD. Trimming removed 0 bases at V and 0 bases at J, with 14 bases between. For the CDR3, the DNA is TGTGCCATCAGTGAGTCGACTGGGGGGGCCTACCAAGAGACCCAGTACTTC. This codes for CAISESTGGAYQETQYF.

This clonotype was recorded a few times. This chain joins TRBV20-1 and TRBJ2-5; no clear D gene. CDR3 length: 13 amino acids. V lost 2 bases to trimming and J lost 1 base, with 8 bases between them. CDR1 and CDR2 from the germline V gene are DFQATT and SNEGSKA (reference sequence). CDR3 residues: CSARQVLQETQYF. For the CDR3, the DNA is TGCAGTGCTAGACAGGTGCTCCAAGAGACCCAGTACTTC.

In its sample, this clonotype was seen a few times. The V gene is TRBV29-1, the J gene TRBJ2-7, with TRBD2 matching over 8 bases. The V gene's germline CDR1 is SQVTM and CDR2 ANQGSEA. This CDR3 spans 14 amino acids. V shed 4 bases and J 0 bases; nucleotides not matched to a gene: 5. The CDR3 sequence is CSVGESGSSYEQYF. In DNA, the CDR3 is TGCAGCGTTGGAGAGAGCGGGAGCTCCTACGAGCAGTACTTC.

At least ten counts were recorded for this clonotype. J is TRBJ2-4 and V is TRBV6-5; TRBD2 aligns across 10 bases. The CDR3 extends over 19 amino acids. The V gene end was trimmed by 4 bases and the J gene end by 3 bases; junction bases not matched to a gene: 15. The germline CDR1 and CDR2 sequences are MNHEY and SVGAGI. The CDR3 loop is CASSWPSGRGGVSKNIQYF. CDR3 DNA sequence: TGTGCCAGCAGTTGGCCTAGCGGGAGAGGGGGGGTTAGCAAAAACATTCAGTACTTC.

The chain recombines TRBV20-1 with TRBJ2-2; TRBD2 matches at 7 bases. CDR1 is DFQATT and CDR2 is SNEGSKA in the germline V gene (reference sequence). The CDR3 is 16 amino acids. Trimming at V came to 0 bases and at J to 5 bases, leaving 9 bases not matched to a gene. This chain's CDR3 is CSARDFSGVSTGELFF. The CDR3 nucleotides are TGCAGTGCTAGAGACTTCAGCGGGGTGTCAACCGGGGAGCTGTTTTTT.

This clonotype was counted ten times or more. CDR3 coding DNA: TGTGCCAGCAGTCGACAGGACATCGGCTACGAGCAGTACTTC. The encoded protein is CASSRQDIGYEQYF. This sequence joins TRBV12-3 or TRBV12-4 and TRBJ2-7; possible D gene TRBD1, 6 bases. Trimming took 5 bases from V and 3 from J, leaving 14 bases between them. The CDR3 covers 14 residues.

In regard to this clonotype: A much larger clone differs from this one at a single base, so this may be a read error. The chain combines TRBV6-5 with TRBJ1-1; D uncertain. The V end lost 0 bases, the J end lost 4 bases, and 9 bases lay between the germline ends. The germline CDR1 and CDR2 sequences are MNHEY and SVGAGI. This CDR3 has 14 amino acids. The CDR3 DNA sequence: TGTGCCAGCAGTTACTCGGAGGGTAGCACTGAAGCTTTCTTT. This encodes CASSYSEGSTEAFF.

This clonotype came up a few times. The chain recombines TRBV28 with TRBJ1-2; D not resolved. Germline CDR1 MDHEN, CDR2 SYDVKM. Between the trimmed V and J ends, which lost 3 bases and 0 bases, there was a span of 20 bases. CDR3 length equals 18 residues. DNA of the CDR3: TGTGCCAGCAGTTTTAAGGCGGCAGTTCCCCTCTCTAACTATGGCTACACCTTC. Protein: CASSFKAAVPLSNYGYTF.

For the CDR3, the DNA is TGTGCCACCAGTGATCGTGGGAGGCTCTCAGATACGCAGTATTTT. Translated: CATSDRGRLSDTQYF. This chain uses TRBV24-1 with TRBJ2-3; D may be TRBD2 (6 bases). V lost 3 bases and J 4 bases, leaving 13 bases between the germline ends. CDR1 and CDR2 (germline): KGHDR, SFDVKD. The CDR3 consists of 15 residues.

There are a few counts of this clonotype. The J gene is TRBJ1-1, the V gene TRBV5-1; 8 bases are shared with TRBD1. The CDR3 is made up of 12 amino acids. The germline V gene has CDR1 SGHRS and CDR2 YFSETQ. Germline trimming cut 1 base from V and 8 bases from J; bases unmatched to any gene: 1. The chain's CDR3 is CASSLSGGEAFF. The DNA for the CDR3 is TGCGCCAGCAGCTTGTCAGGGGGCGAAGCTTTCTTT.

The count of this clonotype is one. The rearrangement links TRBV7-9 to TRBJ2-5; 14 nucleotides align to TRBD2. CDR1 and CDR2 from the germline V gene are SEHNR and FQNEAQ (reference sequence). J gave up 5 bases and V 3 bases, and 8 bases lay outside the gene matches. The CDR3 has 17 amino acids. CDR3 DNA: TGTGCCAGCAGCTTGGGACTAGCGGGGGCTCGGAGGGAGACCCAGTACTTC. It specifies CASSLGLAGARRETQYF.

The rearrangement joins TRBV6-2 or TRBV6-3 to TRBJ2-1, with D possibly matching TRBD2 (6 bases). The CDR3 spans 15 residues. V lost 2 bases and J lost 4, with 12 bases in between. Per the germline V gene, CDR1 is MNHEY and CDR2 is SVGEGT. The CDR3 here is CASSYRELGYNEQFF. In DNA form, the CDR3 reads TGTGCCAGCAGTTACCGGGAGCTGGGGTACAATGAGCAGTTCTTC.

The chain carries TRBV28 and TRBJ2-3, with a tentative D call TRBD1 (6 bases). Germline V gene lookup returns CDR1 MDHEN and CDR2 SYDVKM. V lost 5 bases to trimming and J lost 0 bases, with 12 bases between them. The CDR3 is 15 residues long. CDR3 region: CASSVLQGSTDTQYF. The CDR3 nucleotides read TGTGCCAGCAGTGTATTACAGGGAAGCACAGATACGCAGTATTTT.

This chain connects TRBV6-5 to TRBJ2-3; D is possibly TRBD2 (6 bases). Germline CDR1 and CDR2: MNHEY and SVGAGI. Trimming took 2 bases from V and 3 from J, leaving 12 bases between them. The CDR3 runs to 15 residues. CDR3: CASSYGSAGTDTQYF. CDR3 DNA: TGTGCCAGCAGTTACGGTAGTGCGGGGACAGATACGCAGTATTTT.

This clonotype was seen a few times. The chain uses TRBV6-2 or TRBV6-3 and TRBJ1-5; D uncertain. The CDR3 loop spans 14 amino acids. V was cut by 2 bases and J by 5 bases, with 10 bases left in between. From germline, CDR1 is MNHEY and CDR2 SVGEGT. The CDR3, as DNA: TGTGCCAGCAGTTACACCGGTCCCCATCAGCCCCAGCATTTT. Residues: CASSYTGPHQPQHF.

This chain uses TRBV7-4 with TRBJ1-4; no reliable D call. Germline CDR1 reads SGHVT; CDR2 reads SQSDAQ. V lost 5 bases and J lost 3, with 13 bases in between. CDR3 size: 15 residues. CDR3 bases: TGTGCCAGCAGCGAACCCCGGACGGCTAATGAAAAACTGTTTTTT. Its translation: CASSEPRTANEKLFF.

This clonotype has at least ten counts. This chain joins TRBV6-1 and TRBJ1-2; no firm D call. Trimming took off 7 bases at V and 0 bases at J, with 9 bases between the two ends. The CDR3 has 13 amino acids. The germline CDR1 and CDR2 sequences are MNHNS and SASEGT. CDR3 region: CASTRGPNYGYTF. The CDR3, as DNA: TGTGCCAGCACGCGGGGTCCTAACTATGGCTACACCTTC.

With respect to this clonotype: This may be a read error, as it is one base from a much larger clone. The rearrangement joins TRBV3-1 to TRBJ2-6; D unclear. Germline V gene data show CDR1 as LGHDT and CDR2 as YNNKEL (reference sequence). The CDR3 sequence is 15 residues long. V dropped 5 bases and J dropped 5 bases, with 13 bases sitting between them. CDR3: CASSTGTTWANVLTF. The CDR3 DNA reads TGTGCCAGCAGCACTGGAACTACCTGGGCCAACGTCCTGACTTTC.

This clonotype was seen just once. This sequence may be a read error, since a much larger clone differs from it by one base. The chain recombines TRBV27 with TRBJ2-7; possible D gene TRBD1, 7 bases. In germline, CDR1 is MNHEY, CDR2 SMNVEV (reference sequence). The CDR3 has 14 residues. V lost 3 bases, J lost 3 bases, and 12 bases lay in between. This chain's CDR3 is CASSFGGDSYEQYF. DNA of the CDR3: TGTGCCAGCAGTTTCGGAGGGGACAGCTACGAGCAGTACTTC.

This clonotype has ten or more counts. The rearrangement uses TRBV6-2 or TRBV6-3 and TRBJ2-5; unclear D gene. The CDR3 consists of 13 residues. CDR1 is MNHEY, CDR2 SVGEGT, per germline. Trimming cost V 0 bases and J 6 bases, with 8 bases left between them. In DNA, the CDR3 is TGTGCCAGCAGTTACTCCTCGGTGCAGACCCAGTACTTC. This translates into CASSYSSVQTQYF.

At least ten counts were recorded for this clonotype. This chain uses TRBV7-3 with TRBJ2-5; a weak D match, TRBD2 (5 bases). The V gene's germline CDR1 is SGHTA and CDR2 FQGTGA. This CDR3 is 15 amino acids long. V lost 5 bases and J 2 bases, leaving 15 bases between the germline ends. The CDR3 spells CASSHLQRMQETQYF. The CDR3 nucleotides are TGTGCCAGCAGCCATCTCCAGCGGATGCAAGAGACCCAGTACTTC.

Only a few counts were recorded for this clonotype. The V gene is TRBV29-1, the J gene TRBJ1-1, with D unclear. Deletions cut 5 bases from V and 1 base from J, with 8 bases between. CDR1 SQVTM and CDR2 ANQGSEA come from the germline V gene. The CDR3 runs 12 residues. The CDR3 loop reads CSVYITNTEAFF. As DNA, the CDR3 is TGCAGCGTTTATATCACGAACACTGAAGCTTTCTTT.

This clonotype was detected ten times or more. The rearrangement joins TRBV12-3 or TRBV12-4 to TRBJ1-2; D uncertain. The length of the CDR3 is 12 residues. The V gene lost 5 bases and the J gene lost 5 bases, with 9 bases spanning the gap. The CDR3 bases are TGTGCCAGCAGTCTTATGGGGTATGGCTACACCTTC. Its translation is CASSLMGYGYTF.

The chain employs TRBV27 and TRBJ1-6; D is unresolved. This CDR3 is built from 13 residues. CDR1 MNHEY and CDR2 SMNVEV come from the germline V gene (reference sequence). The V end lost 4 bases, the J end lost 10 bases, and 11 bases lay between the germline ends. The CDR3 sequence is CASSSYRWSPLHF. The DNA of the CDR3 is TGTGCCAGCAGTTCGTACAGATGGTCACCCCTCCACTTT.

This clonotype appeared a few times. The chain employs TRBV30 and TRBJ2-7, with D perhaps being TRBD1 or TRBD2 (5 bases each). Looked up from germline, CDR1 is GTSNPN and CDR2 is SVGIG (reference sequence). CDR3 size: 14 residues. V was trimmed by 0 bases and J by 1 base, leaving 10 bases between them. The CDR3 is CAWSVLWGSYEQYF. The CDR3 DNA follows: TGTGCCTGGAGTGTACTTTGGGGGTCCTACGAGCAGTACTTC.

This clonotype appeared a few times. The rearrangement uses TRBV11-2 and TRBJ1-5, with D maybe TRBD1 (5 bases). This CDR3 has 13 amino acids. V dropped 3 bases and J dropped 11 bases, with 14 bases sitting between them. The germline CDR1 and CDR2 sequences are SGHAT and FQNNGV. In DNA form, the CDR3 reads TGTGCCAGCAGCTTGGGGCTTAGGCAGTCCCAGCATTTT. Its protein is CASSLGLRQSQHF.

This clonotype was seen at least ten times. The J gene is TRBJ1-4, the V gene TRBV29-1, with D tentatively TRBD1 (5 bases). The length of the CDR3 is 13 residues. Per the germline V gene, CDR1 is SQVTM and CDR2 is ANQGSEA. V lost 6 bases, J lost 2 bases, and 10 bases lay in between. CDR3 in amino acids: CSVPGTTNEKLFF. As DNA, the CDR3 is TGCAGCGTACCCGGGACGACTAATGAAAAACTGTTTTTT.

This clonotype occurred many times. V and J are TRBV6-1 and TRBJ2-7; D might be TRBD2 (5 bases). The germline V gene encodes CDR1 MNHNS and CDR2 SASEGT. V dropped 6 bases and J dropped 6 bases, with 12 bases sitting between them. The CDR3 sequence is 12 residues long. CDR3 residues: CASRDSPGEQYF. CDR3 sequence (DNA): TGTGCCAGCAGGGACTCCCCGGGCGAGCAGTACTTC.

The chain has TRBV5-1 and TRBJ2-7; tentative D call: TRBD1 (6 bases). Germline V gene data show CDR1 as SGHRS and CDR2 as YFSETQ. Trimming took off 3 bases at V and 4 bases at J, with 14 bases between the two ends. The CDR3 spans 14 residues. DNA for the CDR3: TGCGCCAGCAGCTGGGACATACCACTTTACGAGCAGTACTTC. Protein sequence: CASSWDIPLYEQYF.

The sample holds many counts of this clonotype. V usage is TRBV27 and J usage is TRBJ1-5; D not resolved. Germline V CDR1 and CDR2: MNHEY, SMNVEV (reference sequence). The CDR3 extends over 13 amino acids. Trimming took 5 bases from V and 8 from J, leaving 13 bases between them. CDR3 amino acids: CASSPPAREPQHF. Written as DNA, the CDR3 is TGTGCCAGCAGTCCCCCCGCTAGAGAGCCCCAGCATTTT.

This clonotype has at least ten counts. The rearrangement links TRBV28 to TRBJ1-1; no reliable D call. CDR3 size: 12 residues. The germline V and J ends were trimmed by 3 bases and 3 bases, with 5 bases remaining between them. The germline gives CDR1 MDHEN, CDR2 SYDVKM. As DNA, the CDR3 is TGTGCCAGCAGTTTCAGGTACACTGAAGCTTTCTTT. It yields the protein CASSFRYTEAFF. The full variable domain, with the rest looked up from reference TRBV28 and TRBJ1-1, is DVKVTQSSRYLVKRTGEKVFLECVQDMDHENMFWYRQDPGLGLRLIYFSYDVKMKEKGDIPEGYSVSREKKERFSLILESASTNQTSMYLCASSFRYTEAFFGQGTRLTVV.